These 3 T cell receptor beta chains originate from one sample sequenced in a study of T-cell memory formation after mild COVID-19. Using its own MiXCR run on the 5' RACE reads, TCRdb lists one record per CDR3 protein. The table records 13,000 to 15,000 distinct CDR3 sequences, roughly a fifth of them present only once. Source material: PBMCs or a T cell subset sorted from them (not recorded which). These receptors were obtained from an adult woman who had mild COVID-19 (a few samples of this study predate the infection). Cell type and time point are not known.

Only one count was recorded for this clonotype. The chain's CDR3 is CATSDTAINTGELFF. CDR3 nucleotides: TGTGCCACCAGTGATACGGCGATCAACACCGGGGAGCTGTTTTTT. The J gene is TRBJ2-2, the V gene TRBV24-1; D not certain. Germline V gene data show CDR1 as KGHDR and CDR2 as SFDVKD. Trimming took 3 bases from V and 2 from J, leaving 9 bases between them. The CDR3 is 15 residues long.

This clonotype was recorded at least ten times. As DNA, the CDR3 is TGTGCCACCAGCGATACTAGCGCCGGGGAGCTGTTTTTT. Translated: CATSDTSAGELFF. The rearrangement joins TRBV15 to TRBJ2-2, with 7 bases fitting TRBD2. CDR3 length equals 13 residues. Per germline, CDR1 LNHNV and CDR2 YYDKDF (reference sequence). Trimming at V came to 5 bases and at J to 6 bases, leaving 3 bases not matched to a gene.

This clonotype was counted ten times or more. The chain is built from TRBV12-3 or TRBV12-4 and TRBJ2-5; TRBD2 aligns across 11 bases. The CDR3 covers 16 residues. The J segment lost 3 bases and the V segment lost 1 base, leaving 4 bases of the junction unmatched. This CDR3 reads CASSLVSGRVEETQYF. Here the CDR3 DNA reads TGTGCCAGCAGTTTAGTTAGCGGGAGGGTAGAAGAGACCCAGTACTTC.